The entry that follows covers one T cell receptor beta chain sequence. Its specific antigen is unknown. There are no base qualities to consult, and no much larger clone falls within one base. The method behind the library was the immunoSEQ multiplex PCR assay. For the multiplex PCR, a mixture combining 60 forward primers for TCR Vbeta segments and 13 reverse primers for TCR Jbeta segments was used. Amplification of the CDR3 region of rearranged TCR beta genes was performed with a multiplex PCR assay on genomic DNA. The amplified TCR beta libraries were sequenced on the Illumina HiSeq System as 87-base-pair reads. The study's own analysis went as follows. In a later analysis, around 80 million unique TCR beta chains were counted across the 666 repertoires, and around 11 million of these chains were shared by at least two donors. A nearest-neighbor algorithm error-corrected the raw reads and collapsed the reads into unique sequences, merging closely related sequences to remove PCR and sequencing errors. CDR3 sequences were aligned to IMGT reference sequences to assign V, D and J gene segments. Each retained sequence needed at least a six-nucleotide match to both a V gene segment and a J gene segment. A rearrangement was called productive if the CDR3 had no stop codons and remained in frame with V and J, and every other rearrangement was called non-productive. Following IMGT convention, CDR3 was defined as the stretch from the second conserved V-encoded cysteine to the conserved J-encoded phenylalanine. In an earlier analysis of more than 550 of the donors, sequences lacking an unambiguous match to a single V gene segment were excluded. An earlier analysis of 587 of the donors called V segments functional above 56.7% productive rearrangements and segregating when the between-donor standard deviation exceeded 5%. A statistical classification framework was built to diagnose cytomegalovirus status from the catalog of TCR beta chain sequences. In a later analysis, TCR nucleotide sequences were compared against IMGT/GENE-DB human TR gene sequences so that V and J genes could be assigned. A later analysis assigned CDR3 sequences and most-parsimonious VDJ recombination scenarios with the TCRdist pipeline. In a later analysis, each TCR beta chain was defined by its CDR3 amino acid sequence together with its V-gene family, and reads lacking a unique V-gene family were excluded. A later analysis removed 592 highly shared, low-generation-probability nucleotide sequences to deal with suspected cross-contamination and a sequencing artifact. In a later analysis, a clonal expansion index for each public chain was calculated from normalized within-repertoire ranks of inferred template counts. Generation probabilities in a later analysis came from a VDJ recombination model fitted to out-of-frame rearrangements, and those results were checked against IGoR. Hypergeometric tests were used in a later analysis to score TCR-TCR, TCR-HLA and TCR-CMV co-occurrence, with a repertoire-size bias correction applied to the TCR pairs. In a later analysis, false discovery rates were estimated by permuting HLA or CMV assignments 20 times. In a later analysis, co-occurring TCRs were grouped with DBSCAN, and TCRdist sequence similarity was added when clustering was performed within HLA-allele-positive subsets. For co-occurrence clustering, repertoires with fewer than 30,000 or more than 120,000 public chains were excluded, along with roughly five repertoires with anomalous nucleotide sharing. The table comes from immuneACCESS by way of TCRdb, which keeps in-frame sequences with V and J called. Part of the clones is missing from these tables; in studies checked, under half for an unresolved V gene and the rest for unknown reasons. For V, J and clone size, that table is used; D and trimming come from the DNA. The sample includes more than 95,000 clones, with around three quarters observed a single time. The ten largest clones capture roughly an eighth of the sample.

The record originates from a study of cytomegalovirus exposure and HLA in healthy donors (dated by TCRdb to the late 2010s). In terms of the full investigation: An earlier analysis of around 600 of the donors reported roughly 270 Gb of sequence data and some 100 million unique TCR beta sequences from about 200 million T cells. Roughly 300 gigabases of sequencing data and around 80 million unique TCR sequences made up an early release that covered over 550 HLA-typed donors. The genetic ancestry cluster associated with self-reported Caucasian donors included around 76% of the roughly 400 genotyped donors. The study was designed to test whether signatures of past pathogen exposure could be identified by cataloging public T cell receptors. The T cell repertoires of around 670 subjects were profiled by immunosequencing and related to cytomegalovirus serostatus. Besides the first cohort of under 700 subjects, a separate validation cohort made up of 120 different subjects was used. High-throughput TCR immunosequencing, statistical association of individual TCRs with disease status, and machine learning were combined to predict cytomegalovirus infection status. To study patterns of TCR occurrence, a later analysis re-analyzed previously published TCR beta repertoires from 700 or so donors and added high-resolution HLA genotyping. Rather than drawing on any new phenotypic data, the later analysis identified candidate immune exposures from TCR beta sequences and the way those sequences occurred across donors. In an earlier analysis of about 590 of the donors, high-throughput TCR beta sequencing was used to judge whether each TCR beta V gene segment behaved as functional or pseudogenic. Donor age, sex, ethnicity and CMV serostatus were compiled alongside the repertoire data. In a later genetic analysis, genome-wide SNP genotypes for about three fifths of the 666 donors were used, and that subset was treated as a discovery cohort. All discovery cohort repertoires had been generated on a single sequencing platform. Class I and class II HLA loci were covered by the typing at four-digit resolution. The number of donors typed differed by locus, with 629-630 for A, B, C, DRB1 and DQB1, approximately 500 for DQA1, 600 to 610 for DPA1, and around 430 for DPB1. About five DR-DQ haplotypes were handled as single units for association and clustering because linkage in the cohort was strong. On average, around 230,000 unique TCR beta nucleotide sequences were sequenced per donor among a few hundred genotyped donors of the cohort, with around 19% of those sequences being non-productive. General findings and caveats noted by the study authors: Because HLA typing was missing for some donors at each locus, association tests included only the typed subset. According to a later genetic analysis, donors in an Asian-associated ancestry cluster had fewer N-insertions in productive TCRs than the roughly 670-donor mean. While some public TCRs were present in many individuals, most TCR sequences turned up only very rarely across donors. In this cohort, only TCR beta chains were sequenced, and detectable features were limited by the absence of alpha or paired-chain data. In a later analysis, HLA-associated TCR beta chains were found to be more clonally expanded and to have lower generation probabilities than equally common non-associated chains. According to a later analysis, TCR association rates differed among HLA loci, with DRB1 alleles showing the most associated TCRs and HLA-C alleles showing the fewest. CMV serostatus was the only immune exposure information available for the cohort. The classifier was reported to diagnose cytomegalovirus status with high specificity and sensitivity in both the original cohort and the validation cohort. In a later analysis, some 18,000 TCR beta sequences were associated with specific HLA alleles at a false discovery rate of 0.05. Some IMGT-functional V segments, including TRBV6-2 and TRBV6-3, could not be distinguished by the 87-base-pair reads and were therefore excluded. The authors suggested that the approach could potentially be generalized to other disease states and immunological phenotypes. The sequencing pipeline was judged likely to have produced a cluster of highly shared sequence variants as a technical artifact. Because counts were too low, seventeen rarely observed V segments, including chromosome 9 orphons, were left out of the earlier analysis of 587 of the donors. Correlated functional status among segregating V segments might reflect linkage disequilibrium, but an unknown experimental factor could not be ruled out. A later genetic analysis associated a missense DCLRE1C variant with V-gene and J-gene trimming of TCR beta chains, and an independent cohort replicated the association. Presence/absence analyses assumed roughly uniform sequencing depth across donors, an assumption that may not hold. A few of the identified cytomegalovirus-associated TCR beta chains were confirmed in vitro to be specific for cytomegalovirus antigens. In an earlier analysis of fewer than 700 of the donors, most TCR beta V segments appeared in productive rearrangements about 87% or about 30% of the time, broadly matching IMGT annotations. A later analysis reported that several top co-occurrence clusters appeared linked to parvovirus B19, influenza, CMV and Epstein-Barr virus. In the study, 150 to 200 TCR beta chains were listed as associated with cytomegalovirus. Assigning TCR associations to individual alleles was difficult when HLA alleles, especially DR and DQ, strongly co-occurred. A further reported finding was that TCR beta sequences accurately predicted the HLA-A and HLA-B alleles for most subjects in the first cohort. In a later analysis, most CMV-associated TCR beta chains were found to appear HLA-restricted, with HLA associations seemingly driven largely by CMV exposure.

The cohort comprised 670 or so healthy bone marrow donors. At the time of sampling, every cohort member was nominally healthy, though immune exposures that went unrecorded were likely present. The donor tested CMV seropositive, placing the donor among the 289 seropositive members of the cohort. Every donor gave a peripheral blood sample, and the peripheral blood mononuclear cells from that sample were used for TCR beta sequencing. Genomic DNA extraction from the blood cell samples was performed with the Qiagen DNeasy Blood Extraction Kit. From the cysteine through the phenylalanine, the CDR3 covers 15 amino acids. CDR3 DNA is the only sequence kept; it has 45 bases, read in frame from the first base. The germline V gene (reference sequence) provides CDR1 SGHAT and CDR2 FQDESV. Germline trimming amounts to 2 bases on V and 1 base on J, with 1 as the count of junction bases outside the gene matches.

In this chain, TRBV11-1 is recombined with TRBJ2-2; 7 nucleotides in the junction match TRBD2. This TCR was sampled from a woman aged 60-75 years in good health and CMV-seropositive. Sequencing input: PBMCs. For the CDR3, the sequence is CASSLSGKNTGELFF. The sequence in DNA is TGTGCCAGCAGCTTAAGCGGGAAGAACACCGGGGAGCTGTTTTTT. Full variable domain (CDR3 extended with the reference TRBV11-1 and TRBJ2-2 proteins): EAEVAQSPRYKITEKSQAVAFWCDPISGHATLYWYRQILGQGPELLVQFQDESVVDDSQLPKDRFSAERLKGVDSTLKIQPAELGDSAMYLCASSLSGKNTGELFFGEGSRLTVL.